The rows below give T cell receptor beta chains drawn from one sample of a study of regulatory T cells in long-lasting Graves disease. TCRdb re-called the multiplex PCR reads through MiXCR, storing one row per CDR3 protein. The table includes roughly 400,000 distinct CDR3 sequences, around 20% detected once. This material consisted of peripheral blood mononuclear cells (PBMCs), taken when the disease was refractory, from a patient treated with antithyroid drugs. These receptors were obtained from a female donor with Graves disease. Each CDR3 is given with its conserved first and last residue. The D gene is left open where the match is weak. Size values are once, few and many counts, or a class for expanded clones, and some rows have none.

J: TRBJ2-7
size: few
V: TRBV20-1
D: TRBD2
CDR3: CSADGTSGSDEQYF
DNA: TGCAGTGCTGACGGGACTAGCGGGAGCGACGAGCAGTACTTC

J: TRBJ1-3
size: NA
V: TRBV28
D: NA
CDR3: CASSSPGSGSSGNTIYF
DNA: TGTGCCAGCAGTTCTCCCGGGTCTGGTTCCTCTGGAAACACCATATATTTT

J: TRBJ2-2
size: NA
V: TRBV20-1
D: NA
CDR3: CSARQPNTGELFF
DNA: TGCAGTGCAAGACAGCCGAACACCGGGGAGCTGTTTTTT

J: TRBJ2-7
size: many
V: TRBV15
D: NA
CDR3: CATSGQRRGEQYF
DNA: TGTGCCACCAGTGGACAGAGGAGGGGCGAGCAGTACTTC

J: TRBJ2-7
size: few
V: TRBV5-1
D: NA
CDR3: CASSFRSGYEQYF
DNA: TGCGCCAGCAGCTTCAGATCGGGCTACGAGCAGTACTTC

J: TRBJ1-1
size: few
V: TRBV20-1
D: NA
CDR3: CSAGDGSMNTEAFF
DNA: TGCAGTGCGGGGGACGGATCAATGAACACTGAAGCTTTCTTT

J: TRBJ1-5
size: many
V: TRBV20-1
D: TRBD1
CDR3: CSARWGTGNQPQHF
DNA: TGCAGTGCTAGATGGGGGACAGGCAATCAGCCCCAGCATTTT

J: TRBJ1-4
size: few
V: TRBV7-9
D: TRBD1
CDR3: CASSLAYRDRGEKLFF
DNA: TGTGCCAGCAGCTTAGCCTACCGGGACAGGGGTGAAAAACTGTTTTTT

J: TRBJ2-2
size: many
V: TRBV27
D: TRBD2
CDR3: CASTAGVAGELFF
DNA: TGTGCCAGCACAGCGGGAGTAGCCGGGGAGCTGTTTTTT

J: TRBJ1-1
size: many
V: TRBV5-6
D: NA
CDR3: CASSPKDVNTEAFF
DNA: TGTGCCAGCAGCCCAAAGGACGTGAACACTGAAGCTTTCTTT

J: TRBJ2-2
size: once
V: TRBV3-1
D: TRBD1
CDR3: CASSQRDRATGELFF
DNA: TGTGCCAGCAGCCAAAGGGACAGGGCCACCGGGGAGCTGTTTTTT

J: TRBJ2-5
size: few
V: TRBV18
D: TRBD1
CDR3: CASSPPGTVRTQYF
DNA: TGTGCCAGCTCACCACCTGGGACAGTTAGAACCCAGTACTTC

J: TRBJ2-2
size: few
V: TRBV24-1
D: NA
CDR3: CATSDYTNLNTGELFF
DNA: TGTGCCACCAGTGACTACACGAACCTGAACACCGGGGAGCTGTTTTTT

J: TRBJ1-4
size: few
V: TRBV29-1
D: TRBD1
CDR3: CSGGGGAGEKLFF
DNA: TGCAGCGGAGGAGGGGGCGCGGGGGAAAAACTGTTTTTT

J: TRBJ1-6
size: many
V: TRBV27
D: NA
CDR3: CASTRRGDGNSPLHF
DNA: TGTGCCAGCACGCGCAGGGGAGACGGTAATTCACCCCTCCACTTT

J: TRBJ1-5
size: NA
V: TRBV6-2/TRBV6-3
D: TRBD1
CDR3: CASIKRDSPNQPQHF
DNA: TGTGCCAGCATTAAGAGGGACAGCCCCAATCAGCCCCAGCATTTT

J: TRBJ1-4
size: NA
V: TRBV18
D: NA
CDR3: CASSPSRGSNEKLFF
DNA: TGTGCCAGCTCACCCAGTCGGGGGTCCAATGAAAAACTGTTTTTT

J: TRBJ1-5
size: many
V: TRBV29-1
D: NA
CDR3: CSVRGSGQPQHF
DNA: TGCAGCGTTCGCGGGTCGGGTCAGCCCCAGCATTTT

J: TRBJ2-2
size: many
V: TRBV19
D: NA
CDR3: CASSRPGDTGELFF
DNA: TGTGCCAGTAGTCGGCCAGGGGACACCGGGGAGCTGTTTTTT

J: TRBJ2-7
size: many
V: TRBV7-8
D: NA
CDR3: CASSLEGSLPGEQYF
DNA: TGTGCCAGCAGCTTAGAGGGGTCACTTCCAGGCGAGCAGTACTTC

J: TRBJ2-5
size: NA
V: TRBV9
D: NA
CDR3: CASSVEGFSETQYF
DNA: TGTGCCAGCAGCGTAGAAGGGTTTAGCGAGACCCAGTACTTC

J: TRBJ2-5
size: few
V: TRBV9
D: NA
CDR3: CASSVVDGRNQETQYF
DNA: TGTGCCAGCAGCGTAGTGGACGGAAGGAATCAAGAGACCCAGTACTTC

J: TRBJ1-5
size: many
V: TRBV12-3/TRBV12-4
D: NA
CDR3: CASTWGQGNQPQHF
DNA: TGTGCCAGCACCTGGGGTCAAGGCAATCAGCCCCAGCATTTT

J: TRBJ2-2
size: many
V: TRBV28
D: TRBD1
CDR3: CASSSGTGTTGELFF
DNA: TGTGCCAGCAGTTCCGGGACAGGGACCACCGGGGAGCTGTTTTTT

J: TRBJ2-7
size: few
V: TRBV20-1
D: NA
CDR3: CSAHFGVSYEQYF
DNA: TGCAGTGCTCACTTCGGGGTCTCCTACGAGCAGTACTTC

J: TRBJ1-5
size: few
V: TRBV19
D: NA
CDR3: CASSIKSRGGQPQHF
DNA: TGTGCCAGTAGTATAAAATCCAGGGGAGGGCAGCCCCAGCATTTT

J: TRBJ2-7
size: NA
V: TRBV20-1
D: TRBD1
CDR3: CSARTGGYEQYF
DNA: TGCAGTGCCAGGACAGGAGGATACGAGCAGTACTTC

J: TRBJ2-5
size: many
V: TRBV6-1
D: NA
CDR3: CASSESVSNF
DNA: TGTGCCAGCAGTGAAAGCGTGTCCAACTTC

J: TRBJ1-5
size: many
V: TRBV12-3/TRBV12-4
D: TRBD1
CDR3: CASSLQGDSNQPQHF
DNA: TGTGCCAGCAGTTTACAGGGGGATAGCAATCAGCCCCAGCATTTT

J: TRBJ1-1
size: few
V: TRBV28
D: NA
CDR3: CAGSLEGSAEAFF
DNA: TGTGCCGGCAGTTTAGAGGGGTCAGCTGAAGCTTTCTTT

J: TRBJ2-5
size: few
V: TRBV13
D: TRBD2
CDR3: CASSAGERETQYF
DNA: TGTGCCAGCAGCGCGGGGGAGAGGGAGACCCAGTACTTC

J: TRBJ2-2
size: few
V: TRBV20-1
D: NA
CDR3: CSAPITGELFF
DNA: TGCAGTGCACCAATCACCGGGGAGCTGTTTTTT

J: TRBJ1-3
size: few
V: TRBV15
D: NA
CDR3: CATSREPGNTIYF
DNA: TGTGCCACCTCAAGGGAACCTGGAAACACCATATATTTT

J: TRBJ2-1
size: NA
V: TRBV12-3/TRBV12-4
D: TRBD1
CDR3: CASSPGQVNEQFF
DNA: TGTGCCAGCAGCCCGGGACAGGTAAATGAGCAGTTCTTC

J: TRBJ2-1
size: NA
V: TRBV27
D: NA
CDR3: CASSLRTALHYNEQFF
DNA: TGTGCCAGCAGTTTAAGGACAGCCTTACACTACAATGAGCAGTTCTTC

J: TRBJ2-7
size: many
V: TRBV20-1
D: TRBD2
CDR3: CSAIPSGTRSEQYF
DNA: TGCAGTGCAATCCCGTCCGGGACTAGATCTGAGCAGTACTTC

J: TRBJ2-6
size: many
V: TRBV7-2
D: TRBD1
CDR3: CASSSRDRDFSGANVLTF
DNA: TGTGCCAGCAGTTCAAGGGACAGGGATTTTTCCGGGGCCAACGTCCTGACTTTC